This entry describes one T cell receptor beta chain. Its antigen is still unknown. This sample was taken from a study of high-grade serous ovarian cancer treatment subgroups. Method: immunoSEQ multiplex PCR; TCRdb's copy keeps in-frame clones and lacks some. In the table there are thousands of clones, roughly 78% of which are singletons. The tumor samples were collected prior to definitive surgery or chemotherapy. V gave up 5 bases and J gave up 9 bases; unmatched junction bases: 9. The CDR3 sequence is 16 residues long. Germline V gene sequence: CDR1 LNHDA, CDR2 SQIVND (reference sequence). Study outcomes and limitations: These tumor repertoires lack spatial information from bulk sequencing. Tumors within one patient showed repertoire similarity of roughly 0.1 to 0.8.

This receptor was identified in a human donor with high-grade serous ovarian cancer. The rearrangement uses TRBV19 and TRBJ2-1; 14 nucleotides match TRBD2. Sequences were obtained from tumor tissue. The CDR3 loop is CASSSLGTSGSFEQFF. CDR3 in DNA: TGTGCCAGTAGTTCTCTTGGGACTAGCGGGAGTTTTGAGCAGTTCTTC.